This TCR beta chain is from a study of blood T cell repertoires in COVID-19 (dated by TCRdb to the early 2020s). For context, the study as a whole: Samples from collaborators originated in the United States, Italy and Spain and spanned both the acute and convalescent phases of COVID-19. The prospective study material was composed of cDNA or gDNA derived from T cells, B-cell-depleted T cells, or PBMCs. Deeply sampled blood TCRbeta repertoires from subjects exposed to, actively infected with, or recovered from COVID-19 were included in the dataset. The repertoires were released in a freely available public database meant as a resource for research on the immune response to SARS-CoV-2. The samples were drawn from two sources: the first 160 participants of the ongoing ImmuneRACE study, and 1,254 subjects contributed by 6 global collaborators. A de-identified subject ID, COVID-19 status, age in years and sex were almost always included in the sample metadata. Where HLA class I and class II types were available, the types were taken from metadata supplied by the sample provider, not from assay-based typing. What the authors observed across the whole study: Clinical and demographic metadata were provided uncurated, with the amount varying by source and participant.

Concerning this clone: Which antigen it targets is not known. Base qualities were left out, and no much larger clone turns up one base away.

V is shortened by 7 bases, J by 0 bases, and the region joining them spans 13 bases. The CDR3 numbers 14 residues from cysteine through phenylalanine. Here the CDR3 DNA is all that survives: 42 bases in frame from base 1. CDR1 and CDR2 are read off the germline V gene as SNHLY and FYNNEI. In Seattle, one collaborating source enrolled patients while the infection was active and tracked those patients longitudinally over the course of disease. Each collaborating institution followed its own protocols to collect whole blood in K2EDTA tubes. Collaborator samples were shipped for TCRbeta analysis as frozen whole blood, isolated PBMCs, or DNA extracted from either sample type. TCRbeta CDR3 regions were amplified from genomic DNA using the immunoSEQ Assay, a bias-controlled multiplex PCR. As for the original processing: Within the assay, amplification of reference gene primers was used to estimate how many nucleated cells each sample contained. To quantify the absolute abundance of each unique TCRbeta CDR3 rearrangement, sequence reads were collapsed and filtered. For each sample, productive Simpson clonality was calculated by taking the square root of Simpson's diversity index across productive rearrangements. This is the immuneACCESS table as TCRdb keeps it, with only in-frame sequences that have V and J called. A part of the clones is gone; compared with another copy, unresolved V genes explain less than half, and the rest is unexplained. Clonal size and the V and J genes are those of that table, whereas D and trimming came from the DNA. The sample records roughly 250,000 clones, about nine tenths of which are singletons. The top ten clones comprise approximately 0.8% of the sample.

The sequence links TRBV2 to TRBJ2-7; D gene: possibly TRBD1, on 5 matching bases. The specimen sequenced was peripheral blood. The receptor was isolated from a young man with COVID-19, enrolled during active disease. The nucleotide sequence is TGTGCCAGCACCCAGGACACCCTCTCCTACGAGCAGTACTTC. Translated, this gives CASTQDTLSYEQYF. This CDR3, with the reference TRBV2 and TRBJ2-7 proteins standing in past its ends, gives the full variable domain EPEVTQTPSHQVTQMGQEVILRCVPISNHLYFYWYRQILGQKVEFLVSFYNNEISEKSEIFDDQFSVERPDGSNFTLKIRSTKLEDSAMYFCASTQDTLSYEQYFGPGTRLTVT.